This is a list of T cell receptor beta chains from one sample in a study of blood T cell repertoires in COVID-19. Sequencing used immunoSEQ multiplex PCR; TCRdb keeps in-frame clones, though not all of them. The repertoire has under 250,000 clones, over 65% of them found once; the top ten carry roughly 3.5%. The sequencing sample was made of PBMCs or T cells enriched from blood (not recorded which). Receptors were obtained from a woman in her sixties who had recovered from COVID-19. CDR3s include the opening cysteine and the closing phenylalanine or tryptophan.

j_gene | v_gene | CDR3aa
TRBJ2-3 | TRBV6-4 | CASSDNSGPTDTQYF
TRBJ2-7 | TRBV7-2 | CASSLVGGPDEQYF
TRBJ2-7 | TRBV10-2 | CASSGGAFYEQYF
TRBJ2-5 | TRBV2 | CASTRMGQDLPYF
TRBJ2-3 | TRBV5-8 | CASSLRLATQTDTQYF
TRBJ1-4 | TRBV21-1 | CASSKARCAGAEKLFF
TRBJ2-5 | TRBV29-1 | CSVDDPRRTQYF
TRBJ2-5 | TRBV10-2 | CASSESRDRGLGTQYF
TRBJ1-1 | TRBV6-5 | CASSYSRTANTEAFF
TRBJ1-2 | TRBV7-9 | CASADRTNYGYTF
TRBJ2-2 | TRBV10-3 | CAISDGFGTSTGELFF
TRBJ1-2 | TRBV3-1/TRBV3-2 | CASSSGQPYGYTF
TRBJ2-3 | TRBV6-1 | CASSEQGGTDTQYF
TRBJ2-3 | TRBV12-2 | CASRSEMGTSGKSSTDTQYF
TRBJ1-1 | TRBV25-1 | CASLPYRGLNTEAFF
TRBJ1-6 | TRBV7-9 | CASSADGVMYSPLHF
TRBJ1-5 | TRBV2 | CASRGVGGSNQPQHF
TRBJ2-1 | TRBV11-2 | CATTGEDEQFF
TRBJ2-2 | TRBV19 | CASSMGLAGPTGELFF
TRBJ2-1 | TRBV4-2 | CASSQFSGGQYNEQFF
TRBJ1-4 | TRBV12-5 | CASGLVLAGRREKLFF
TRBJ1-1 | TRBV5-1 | CASSLGLQGGTEAFF
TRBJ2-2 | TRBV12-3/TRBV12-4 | CASRLGGGELFF
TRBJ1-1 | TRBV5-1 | CASSLGGNTEAFF
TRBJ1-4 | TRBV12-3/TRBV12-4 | CASSSRGREKLFF
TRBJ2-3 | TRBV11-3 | CASSLGSARTDTQYF
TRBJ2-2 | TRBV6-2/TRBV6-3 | CASSYSPGTGSNTGELFF
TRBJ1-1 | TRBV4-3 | CASSQESEFSEAFF
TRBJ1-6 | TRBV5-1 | CASSLGQGTPPLHF
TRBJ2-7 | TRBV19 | CASSAGTGSSYEQYF
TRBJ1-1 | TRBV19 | CASSLAEMNTEAFF
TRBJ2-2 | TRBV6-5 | CASSYPGLANTGELFF
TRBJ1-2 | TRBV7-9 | CASSLWGPDWDGIVYGYTF
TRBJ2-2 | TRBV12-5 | CASGLIWPGTGELFF
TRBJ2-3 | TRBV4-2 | CASSPQPGLAGAATDTQYF
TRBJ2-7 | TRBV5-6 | CASSLLLTGGVREQYF